The rows below give T cell receptor beta chains drawn from one sample of a study of blood T cells in healthy people across ages. A single record per CDR3 protein comes from TCRdb applying MiXCR to the 5' RACE reads. Of 800,000 to 1,000,000 distinct CDR3 sequences listed, roughly 50% were seen once; the top ten hold around an eighth. The sample comprised blood. These receptors originate from a man younger than 40 in good health. Both conserved end residues are part of each CDR3. The D gene is left open where the match is weak. Expanded clones get a size class; other rows say once, few or many, or leave the size out.

TRBV4-2,TRBD2,-,TRBJ2-3,CASSQDGVAGGLNTQYF,TGTGCCAGCAGCCAAGATGGAGTAGCGGGGGGGCTCAATACGCAGTATTTT
TRBV7-9,TRBD1,-,TRBJ1-4,CASSQTGGKANEKLFF,TGTGCCAGCAGCCAAACAGGGGGCAAGGCTAATGAAAAACTGTTTTTT
TRBV4-2,-,few,TRBJ2-5,CASSQDRGHQETQYF,TGTGCCAGCAGCCAAGACCGGGGCCACCAAGAGACCCAGTACTTC
TRBV6-6,TRBD1,-,TRBJ1-6,CASSPTGTGGSPLHF,TGTGCCAGCAGTCCGACCGGGACAGGGGGCTCACCCCTCCACTTT
TRBV11-2,-,few,TRBJ1-4,CASRPTGYEKLFF,TGTGCCAGCAGACCAACAGGGTACGAAAAACTGTTTTTT
TRBV24-1,-,many,TRBJ2-4,CATSEGVERSAKNIQYF,TGTGCCACCAGTGAAGGTGTTGAACGCTCGGCCAAAAACATTCAGTACTTC
TRBV19,-,many,TRBJ1-2,CASRTGDYGYTF,TGTGCCAGTAGGACAGGCGACTATGGCTACACCTTC
TRBV4-2,-,-,TRBJ1-6,CASSPALGRDDNSPLHF,TGTGCCAGCAGCCCAGCCCTCGGCCGGGACGATAATTCACCCCTCCACTTT
TRBV20-1,-,-,TRBJ1-5,CSARGLTDNQPQHF,TGCAGTGCTAGAGGCCTGACAGACAATCAGCCCCAGCATTTT
TRBV11-2,-,few,TRBJ1-2,CASSLGPGTRADYGYTF,TGTGCCAGCAGCTTAGGCCCCGGGACAAGGGCGGACTATGGCTACACCTTC
TRBV21-1,-,-,TRBJ2-3,CASSKAGGNTQYF,TGTGCCAGCAGCAAAGCGGGGGGAAATACGCAGTATTTT
TRBV7-2,-,few,TRBJ2-5,CASSLVRQGTETQYF,TGTGCCAGCAGCTTAGTTAGGCAGGGGACAGAGACCCAGTACTTC
TRBV20-1,-,once,TRBJ2-3,CSARDHSGPTDTQYF,TGCAGTGCTAGAGATCATTCGGGGCCCACAGATACGCAGTATTTT
TRBV6-2/TRBV6-3,-,-,TRBJ2-7,CASSYLRLGTSYEQYF,TGTGCCAGCAGTTACCTGAGACTAGGGACCTCCTACGAGCAGTACTTC
TRBV7-6,-,few,TRBJ1-4,CASGENSPNEKLFF,TGTGCCAGCGGAGAGAATTCGCCGAATGAAAAACTGTTTTTT
TRBV7-6,-,-,TRBJ2-5,CASSLQIGFQETQYF,TGTGCCAGCAGCTTACAAATAGGATTCCAAGAGACCCAGTACTTC
TRBV20-1,-,-,TRBJ2-1,CSASDRYSYNEQFF,TGCAGTGCTAGTGACAGGTACTCCTACAATGAGCAGTTCTTC
TRBV3-1,TRBD2,-,TRBJ2-1,CASSTRERGYNERFF,TGTGCCAGCAGCACCCGAGAGCGGGGGTACAATGAGCGGTTCTTC
TRBV15,-,few,TRBJ2-3,CATSRDYDDRTDTQYF,TGTGCCACCAGCAGAGATTATGACGATCGCACAGATACGCAGTATTTT
TRBV27,TRBD1,few,TRBJ1-2,CASSKDRERGVRGYTF,TGTGCCAGCAGCAAGGACAGGGAGCGCGGTGTTCGTGGCTACACCTTC
TRBV29-1,-,-,TRBJ2-7,CSVVGTSQDYEQYF,TGCAGCGTCGTTGGGACTTCCCAGGACTACGAGCAGTACTTC
TRBV20-1,-,-,TRBJ2-7,CSASQTIGGTGYEQYF,TGCAGTGCTAGCCAGACCATAGGGGGGACTGGCTACGAGCAGTACTTC